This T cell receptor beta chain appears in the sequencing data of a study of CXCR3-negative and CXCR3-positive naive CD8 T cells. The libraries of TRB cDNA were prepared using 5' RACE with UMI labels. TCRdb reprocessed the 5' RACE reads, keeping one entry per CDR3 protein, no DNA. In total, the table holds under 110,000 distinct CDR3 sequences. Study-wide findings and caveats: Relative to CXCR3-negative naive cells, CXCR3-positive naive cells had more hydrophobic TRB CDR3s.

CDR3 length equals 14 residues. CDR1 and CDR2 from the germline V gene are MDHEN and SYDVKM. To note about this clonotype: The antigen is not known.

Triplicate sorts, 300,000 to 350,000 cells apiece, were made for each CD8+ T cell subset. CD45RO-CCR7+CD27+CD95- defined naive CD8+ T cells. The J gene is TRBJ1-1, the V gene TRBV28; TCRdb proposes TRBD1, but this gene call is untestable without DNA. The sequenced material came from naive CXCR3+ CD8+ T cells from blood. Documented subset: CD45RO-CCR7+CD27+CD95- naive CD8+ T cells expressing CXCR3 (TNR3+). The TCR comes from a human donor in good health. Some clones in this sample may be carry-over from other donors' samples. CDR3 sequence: CASSLTGRDTEAFF. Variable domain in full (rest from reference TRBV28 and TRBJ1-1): DVKVTQSSRYLVKRTGEKVFLECVQDMDHENMFWYRQDPGLGLRLIYFSYDVKMKEKGDIPEGYSVSREKKERFSLILESASTNQTSMYLCASSLTGRDTEAFFGQGTRLTVV.